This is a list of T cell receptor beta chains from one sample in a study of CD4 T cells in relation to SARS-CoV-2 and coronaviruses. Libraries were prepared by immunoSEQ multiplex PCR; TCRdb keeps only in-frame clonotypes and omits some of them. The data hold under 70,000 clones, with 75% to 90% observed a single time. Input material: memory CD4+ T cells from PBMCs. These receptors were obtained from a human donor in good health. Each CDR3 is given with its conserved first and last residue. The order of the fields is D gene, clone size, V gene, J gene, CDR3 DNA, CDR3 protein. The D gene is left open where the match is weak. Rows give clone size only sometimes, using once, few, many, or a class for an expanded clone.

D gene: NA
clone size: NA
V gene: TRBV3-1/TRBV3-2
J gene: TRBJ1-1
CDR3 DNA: TGTGCCAGCAGAAGGAACACTGAAGCTTTCTTT
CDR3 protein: CASRRNTEAFF

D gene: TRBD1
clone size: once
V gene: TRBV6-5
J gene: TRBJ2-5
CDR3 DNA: TGTGCCAGCAGTTACACCCGGGACAGTGTCCGGGAGACCCAGTACTTC
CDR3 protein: CASSYTRDSVRETQYF

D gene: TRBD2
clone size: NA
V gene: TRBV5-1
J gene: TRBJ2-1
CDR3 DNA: TGCGCCAGCAGCTTTAAGCGGGATCTGGGGAATGAGCAGTTCTTC
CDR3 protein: CASSFKRDLGNEQFF

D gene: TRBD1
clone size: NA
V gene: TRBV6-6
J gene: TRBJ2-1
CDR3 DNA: TGTGCCAGCAGTTACGGGACAGGAATCAATGAGCAGTTCTTC
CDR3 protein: CASSYGTGINEQFF

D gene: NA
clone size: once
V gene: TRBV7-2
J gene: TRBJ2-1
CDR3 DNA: TGTGCCAGCAGCCGCTTTAGCCAGGCTGAGCAGTTCTTC
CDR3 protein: CASSRFSQAEQFF

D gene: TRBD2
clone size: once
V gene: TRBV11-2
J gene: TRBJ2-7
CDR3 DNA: TGTGCCAGCAGCTGGGAGGGGTCTTACGAGCAGTACTTC
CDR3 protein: CASSWEGSYEQYF

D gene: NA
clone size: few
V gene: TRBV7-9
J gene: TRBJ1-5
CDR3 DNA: TGTGCCAGCAGCCCCGGCGACGGAGGCAATCAGCCCCAGCATTTT
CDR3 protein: CASSPGDGGNQPQHF

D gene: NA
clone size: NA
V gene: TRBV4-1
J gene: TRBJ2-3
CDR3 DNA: TGCGCCAGCAGCCAAGTCGGCGGAGCGGGCTTCACAGATACGCAGTATTTT
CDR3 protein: CASSQVGGAGFTDTQYF

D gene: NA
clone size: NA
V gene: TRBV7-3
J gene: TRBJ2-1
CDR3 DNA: TGTGCCAGCAGCCCGCGGCGGGGAACCTACAATGAGCAGTTCTTC
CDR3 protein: CASSPRRGTYNEQFF

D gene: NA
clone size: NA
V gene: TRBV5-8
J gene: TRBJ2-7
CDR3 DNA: TGTGCCAGCAGCTTGAGCCAGGGAAGCCGTTACGAGCAGTACTTC
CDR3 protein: CASSLSQGSRYEQYF

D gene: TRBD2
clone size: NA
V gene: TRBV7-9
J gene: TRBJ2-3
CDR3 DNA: TGTGCCAGCAGCCCGGTTAAGGCGGGAGGGTTCGCAGATACGCAGTATTTT
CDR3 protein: CASSPVKAGGFADTQYF

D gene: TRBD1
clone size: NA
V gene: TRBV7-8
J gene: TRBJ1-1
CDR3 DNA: TGTGCCAGCAGCCGAGACAGGGGGGGTGAAGCTTTCTTT
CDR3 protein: CASSRDRGGEAFF

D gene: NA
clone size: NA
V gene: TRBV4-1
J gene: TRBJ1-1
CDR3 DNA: TGCGCCAGCAGCCACCAGACAGTGAACACTGAAGCTTTCTTT
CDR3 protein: CASSHQTVNTEAFF

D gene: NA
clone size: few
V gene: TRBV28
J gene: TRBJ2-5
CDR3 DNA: TGTGCCAGCACCCCCCCAAACAGGATCCAAGAGACCCAGTACTTC
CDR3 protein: CASTPPNRIQETQYF

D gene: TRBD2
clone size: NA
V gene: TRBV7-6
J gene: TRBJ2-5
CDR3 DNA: TGTGCCAGCAGCTTAAGACTAGCGGGTCAAGAGACCCAGTACTTC
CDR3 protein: CASSLRLAGQETQYF

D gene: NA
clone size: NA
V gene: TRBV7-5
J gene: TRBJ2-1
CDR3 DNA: TGTGTCCCTAAGGGGGGGAGATCCTACAATGAGCAGTTCTTC
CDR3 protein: CVPKGGRSYNEQFF

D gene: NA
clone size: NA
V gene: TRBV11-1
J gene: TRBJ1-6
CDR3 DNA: TGTGCCAGCAGCTGGGGGGTAGATTCACCCCTCCACTTT
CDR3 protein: CASSWGVDSPLHF

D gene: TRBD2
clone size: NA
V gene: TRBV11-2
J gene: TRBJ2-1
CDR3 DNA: TGTGCCAGCAGCATTCTAGCGGGATATTCCTACAATGAGCAGTTCTTC
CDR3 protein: CASSILAGYSYNEQFF

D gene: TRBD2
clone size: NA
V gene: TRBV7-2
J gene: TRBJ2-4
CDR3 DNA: TGTGCCAGCAGCTTGGGAGGGGTAACCAAAAACATTCAGTACTTC
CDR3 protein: CASSLGGVTKNIQYF

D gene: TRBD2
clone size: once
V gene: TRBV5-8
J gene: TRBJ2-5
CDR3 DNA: TGTGCCAGCAGTCCGGGACTAGCGGGAGAAGAGACCCAGTACTTC
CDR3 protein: CASSPGLAGEETQYF

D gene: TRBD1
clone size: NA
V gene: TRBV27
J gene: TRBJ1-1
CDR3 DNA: TGTGCCAGCAGTTTCCGAGCCCCGCTAACACGAACAGGGGGGACCACTGAAGCTTTCTTT
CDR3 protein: CASSFRAPLTRTGGTTEAFF

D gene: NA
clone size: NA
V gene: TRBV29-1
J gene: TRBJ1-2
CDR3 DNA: TGCAGCGTGAGCGCGGGGGGCGCTAACTATGGCTACACCTTC
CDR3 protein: CSVSAGGANYGYTF

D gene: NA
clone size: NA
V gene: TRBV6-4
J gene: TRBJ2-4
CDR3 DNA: TGTGCCAGCAGAAGCGGCCGGTGGTGGAGCTATGGGTCCATTCAGTACTTC
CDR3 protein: CASRSGRWWSYGSIQYF

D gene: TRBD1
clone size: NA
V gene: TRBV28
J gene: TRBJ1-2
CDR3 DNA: TGTGCCAGCACCCTACAGGGGTTTCTTGGCTACACCTTC
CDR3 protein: CASTLQGFLGYTF

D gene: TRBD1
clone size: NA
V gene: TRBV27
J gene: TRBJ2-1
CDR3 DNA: TGTGCCAGCAGTTTATACAGGGGAAATGAGCAGTTCTTC
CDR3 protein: CASSLYRGNEQFF

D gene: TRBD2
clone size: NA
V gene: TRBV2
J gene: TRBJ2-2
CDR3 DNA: TGTGCCAGCAGAACCGGGACTACCCTTTCCGGGGAGCTGTTTTTT
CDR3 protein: CASRTGTTLSGELFF

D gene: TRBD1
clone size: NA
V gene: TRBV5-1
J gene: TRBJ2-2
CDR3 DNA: TGCGCCAGCAGCCTGGGACAGGCGGACGCCGGGGAGCTGTTTTTT
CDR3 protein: CASSLGQADAGELFF

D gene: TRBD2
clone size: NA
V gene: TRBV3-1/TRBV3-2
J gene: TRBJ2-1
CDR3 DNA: TGTGCCAGCAGCAACCTAGCGGGAAGCTCCTACAATGAGCAGTTCTTC
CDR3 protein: CASSNLAGSSYNEQFF

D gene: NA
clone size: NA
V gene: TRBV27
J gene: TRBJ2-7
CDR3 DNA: TGTGCCAGCAGTTTCTGGGGGGTTGAATCCTACGAGCAGTACTTC
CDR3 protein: CASSFWGVESYEQYF

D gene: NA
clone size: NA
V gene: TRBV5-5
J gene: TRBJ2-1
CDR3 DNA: TGTGCCAGCAGCTTGCTCAGTAGCTCCTACAATGAGCAGTTCTTC
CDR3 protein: CASSLLSSSYNEQFF

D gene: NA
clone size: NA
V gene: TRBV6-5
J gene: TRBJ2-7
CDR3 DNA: TGTGCCAGCAGTTACTCGTTACGCGGGTCCTACGAGCAGTACTTC
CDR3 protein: CASSYSLRGSYEQYF

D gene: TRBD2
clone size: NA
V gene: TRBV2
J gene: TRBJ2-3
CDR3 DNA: TGTGCCAGCAGTACAGCGGGAGGGCCAACAGATACGCAGTATTTT
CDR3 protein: CASSTAGGPTDTQYF

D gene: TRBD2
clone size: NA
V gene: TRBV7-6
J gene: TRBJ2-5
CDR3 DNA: TGTGCCAGCAGCTTCGGGGGGGCCCAAGAGACCCAGTACTTC
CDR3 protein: CASSFGGAQETQYF

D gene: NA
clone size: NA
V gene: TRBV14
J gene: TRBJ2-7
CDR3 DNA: TGTGCCAGCAGACCTTCAGGGGCGTCCTACGAGCAGTACTTC
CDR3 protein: CASRPSGASYEQYF

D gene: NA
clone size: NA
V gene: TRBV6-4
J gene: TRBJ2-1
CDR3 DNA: TGTGCCAGCAGTGACTGGCCTGGAGGCTACAATGAGCAGTTCTTC
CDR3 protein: CASSDWPGGYNEQFF

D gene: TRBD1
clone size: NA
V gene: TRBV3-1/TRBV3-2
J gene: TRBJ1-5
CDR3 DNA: TGTGCCAGCAGCCATCAGGGGGGCAATCAGCCCCAGCATTTT
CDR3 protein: CASSHQGGNQPQHF

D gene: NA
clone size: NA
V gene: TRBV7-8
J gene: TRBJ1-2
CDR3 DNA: TGTGCCAGCAGCTTAGGTGGGATTGGTGGCTACACCTTC
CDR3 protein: CASSLGGIGGYTF

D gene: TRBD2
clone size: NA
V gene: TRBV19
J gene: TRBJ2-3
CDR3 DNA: TGTGCCAGTAGCGGCGCGGGAGGAACCCTGTACACGCAGTATTTT
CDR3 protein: CASSGAGGTLYTQYF

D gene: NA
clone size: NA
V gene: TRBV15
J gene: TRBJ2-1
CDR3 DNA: TGTGCCACTGCCAAATACCGCAGCTACAATGAGCAGTTCTTC
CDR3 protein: CATAKYRSYNEQFF

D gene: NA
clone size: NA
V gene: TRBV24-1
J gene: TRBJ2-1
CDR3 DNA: TGTGCCACCAGTCGTGGGCGAAGCTCCTACAATGAGCAGTTCTTC
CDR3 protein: CATSRGRSSYNEQFF

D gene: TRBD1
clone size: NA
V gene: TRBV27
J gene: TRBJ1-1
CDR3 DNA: TGTGCCAGCAGTTACAGGGGGGATACTGAAGCTTTCTTT
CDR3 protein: CASSYRGDTEAFF

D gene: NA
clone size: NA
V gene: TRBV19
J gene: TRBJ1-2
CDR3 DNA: TGTGCCAGTAGTCTAGGACGTATAGGCTACACCTTC
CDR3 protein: CASSLGRIGYTF

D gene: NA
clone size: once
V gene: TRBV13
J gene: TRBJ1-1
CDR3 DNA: TGTGCCAGCAGCTTACTCCGGGGGCGGGGGAACACTGAAGCTTTCTTT
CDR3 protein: CASSLLRGRGNTEAFF

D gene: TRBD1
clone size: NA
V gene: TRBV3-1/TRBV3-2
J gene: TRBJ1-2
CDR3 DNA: TGTGCCAGCAGCCAAGCAGGGGGTTTTAACTATGGCTACACCTTC
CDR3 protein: CASSQAGGFNYGYTF

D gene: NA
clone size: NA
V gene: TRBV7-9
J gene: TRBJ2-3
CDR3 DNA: TGTGCCAGCAGCTTAGGCGACGTCACAGATACGCAGTATTTT
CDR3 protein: CASSLGDVTDTQYF

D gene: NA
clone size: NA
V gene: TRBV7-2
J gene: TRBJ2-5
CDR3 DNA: TGTGCCAGCAGCTTTACCCGTCAAGAGACCCAGTACTTC
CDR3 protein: CASSFTRQETQYF

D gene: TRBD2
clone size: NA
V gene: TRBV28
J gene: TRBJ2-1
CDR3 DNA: TGTGCCAGCAGCTCCGAGACTAGCGGGAGGTACAATGAGCAGTTCTTC
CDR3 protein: CASSSETSGRYNEQFF

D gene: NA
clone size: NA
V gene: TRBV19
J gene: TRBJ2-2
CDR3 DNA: TGTGCCAGTACCATTGTTGGGACGAACACCGGGGAGCTGTTTTTT
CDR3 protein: CASTIVGTNTGELFF

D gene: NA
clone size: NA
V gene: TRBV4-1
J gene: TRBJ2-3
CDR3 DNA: TGCGCCAGCAGCGCCAGGGGGGCGGGAGAAGGAACAGATACGCAGTATTTT
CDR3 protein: CASSARGAGEGTDTQYF

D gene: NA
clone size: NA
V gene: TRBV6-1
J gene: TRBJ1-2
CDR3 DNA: TGTGCCAGCAGTGAAGCCAGTAACTATGGCTACACCTTC
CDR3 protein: CASSEASNYGYTF

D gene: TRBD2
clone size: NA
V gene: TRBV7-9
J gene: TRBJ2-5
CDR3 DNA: TGTGCCAGCAGCTCAGCGGGAGTTTCAGAGACCCAGTACTTC
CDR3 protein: CASSSAGVSETQYF

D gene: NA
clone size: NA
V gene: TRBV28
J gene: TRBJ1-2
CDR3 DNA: TGTGCCAGCAGTTTTGAGGGGGAGATATGGGATGGCTACACCTTC
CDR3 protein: CASSFEGEIWDGYTF

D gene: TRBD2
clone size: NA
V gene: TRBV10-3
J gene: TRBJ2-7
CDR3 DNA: TGTGCCATCAGTGATACAGCGGGGGGCTACGAGCAGTACTTC
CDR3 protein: CAISDTAGGYEQYF